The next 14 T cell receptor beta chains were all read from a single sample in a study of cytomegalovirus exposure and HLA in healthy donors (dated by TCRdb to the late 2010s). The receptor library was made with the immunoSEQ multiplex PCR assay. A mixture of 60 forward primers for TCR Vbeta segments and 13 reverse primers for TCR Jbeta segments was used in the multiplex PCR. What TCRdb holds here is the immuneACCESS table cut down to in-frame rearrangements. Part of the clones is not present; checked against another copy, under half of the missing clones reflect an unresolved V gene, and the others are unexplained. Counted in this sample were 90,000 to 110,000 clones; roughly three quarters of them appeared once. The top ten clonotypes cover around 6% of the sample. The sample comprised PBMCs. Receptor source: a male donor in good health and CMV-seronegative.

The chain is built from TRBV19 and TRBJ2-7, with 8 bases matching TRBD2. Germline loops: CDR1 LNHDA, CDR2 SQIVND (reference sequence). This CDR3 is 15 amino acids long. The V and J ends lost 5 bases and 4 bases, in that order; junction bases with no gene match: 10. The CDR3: CASSFRAGESYEQYF. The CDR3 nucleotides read TGTGCCAGTAGTTTTCGAGCGGGGGAATCTTACGAGCAGTACTTC. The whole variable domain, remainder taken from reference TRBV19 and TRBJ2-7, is DGGITQSPKYLFRKEGQNVTLSCEQNLNHDAMYWYRQDPGQGLRLIYYSQIVNDFQKGDIAEGYSVSREKKESFPLTVTSAQKNPTAFYLCASSFRAGESYEQYFGPGTRLTVT.

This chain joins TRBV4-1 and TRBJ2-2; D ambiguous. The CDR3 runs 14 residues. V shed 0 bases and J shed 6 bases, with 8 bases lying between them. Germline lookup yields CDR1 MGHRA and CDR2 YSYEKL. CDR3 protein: CASSQDRGPGELFF. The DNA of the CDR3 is TGCGCCAGCAGCCAAGATCGCGGTCCCGGGGAGCTGTTTTTT.

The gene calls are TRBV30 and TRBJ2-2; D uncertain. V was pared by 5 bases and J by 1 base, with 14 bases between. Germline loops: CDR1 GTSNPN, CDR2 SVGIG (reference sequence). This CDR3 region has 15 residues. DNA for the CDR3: TGTGCCTGGGGGCTCTGGGCCGGGAACACCGGGGAGCTGTTTTTT. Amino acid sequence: CAWGLWAGNTGELFF. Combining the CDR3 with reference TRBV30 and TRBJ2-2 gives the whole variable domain SQTIHQWPATLVQPVGSPLSLECTVEGTSNPNLYWYRQAAGRGLQLLFYSVGIGQISSEVPQNLSASRPQDRQFILSSKKLLLSDSGFYLCAWGLWAGNTGELFFGEGSRLTVL.

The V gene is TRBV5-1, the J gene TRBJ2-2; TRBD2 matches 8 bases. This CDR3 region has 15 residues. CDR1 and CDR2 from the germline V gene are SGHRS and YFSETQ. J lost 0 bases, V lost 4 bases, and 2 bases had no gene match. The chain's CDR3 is CASSLGLANTGELFF. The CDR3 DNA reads TGCGCCAGCAGCCTGGGACTAGCGAACACCGGGGAGCTGTTTTTT.

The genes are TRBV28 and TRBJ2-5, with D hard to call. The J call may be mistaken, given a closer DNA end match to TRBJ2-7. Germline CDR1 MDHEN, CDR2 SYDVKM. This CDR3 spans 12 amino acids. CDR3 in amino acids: CASRSLSYEQYF. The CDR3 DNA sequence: TGTGCCAGCAGATCCCTTTCCTACGAGCAGTACTTC.

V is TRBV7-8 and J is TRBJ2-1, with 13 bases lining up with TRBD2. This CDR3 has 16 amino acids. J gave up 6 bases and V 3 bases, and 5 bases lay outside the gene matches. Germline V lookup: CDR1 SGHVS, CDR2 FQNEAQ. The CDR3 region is CASSFRTSGSSNEQFF. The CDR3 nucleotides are TGTGCCAGCAGCTTCCGGACTAGCGGGAGTAGCAATGAGCAGTTCTTC. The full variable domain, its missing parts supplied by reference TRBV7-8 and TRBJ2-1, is GAGVSQSPRYKVAKRGQDVALRCDPISGHVSLFWYQQALGQGPEFLTYFQNEAQLDKSGLPSDRFFAERPEGSVSTLKIQRTQQEDSAVYLCASSFRTSGSSNEQFFGPGTRLTVL.

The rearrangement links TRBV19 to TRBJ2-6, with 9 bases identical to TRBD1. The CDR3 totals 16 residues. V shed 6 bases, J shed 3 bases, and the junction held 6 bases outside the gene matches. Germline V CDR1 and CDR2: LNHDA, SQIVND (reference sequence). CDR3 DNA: TGTGCCAGTAGCGGGACAGGGCGCATTGGGGCCAACGTCCTGACTTTC. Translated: CASSGTGRIGANVLTF.

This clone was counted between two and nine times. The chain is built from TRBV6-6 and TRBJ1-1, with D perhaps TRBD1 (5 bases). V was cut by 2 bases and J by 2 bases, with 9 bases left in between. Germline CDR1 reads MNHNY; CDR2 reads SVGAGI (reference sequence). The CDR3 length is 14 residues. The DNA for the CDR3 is TGTGCCAGCAGTTACGGTCAGGGAAACACTGAAGCTTTCTTT. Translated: CASSYGQGNTEAFF.

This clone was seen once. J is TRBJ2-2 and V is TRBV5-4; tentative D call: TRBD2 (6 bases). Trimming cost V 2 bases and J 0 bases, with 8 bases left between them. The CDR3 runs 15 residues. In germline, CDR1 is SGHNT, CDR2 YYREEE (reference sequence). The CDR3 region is CASSFSGTNTGELFF. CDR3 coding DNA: TGTGCCAGCAGCTTTAGCGGAACGAACACCGGGGAGCTGTTTTTT.

CDR3 nucleotide sequence: TGTGCCAGCAGCCCCTACCTAGCGGGAGATCTGGGAAGGTCCTACGAGCAGTACTTC. Protein: CASSPYLAGDLGRSYEQYF. The chain has TRBV9 and TRBJ2-7, with TRBD2 matching 10 bases. The CDR3 covers 19 residues. V lost 4 bases to trimming and J lost 1 base; unmatched junction nucleotides: 17. The germline V gene has CDR1 SGDLS and CDR2 YYNGEE.

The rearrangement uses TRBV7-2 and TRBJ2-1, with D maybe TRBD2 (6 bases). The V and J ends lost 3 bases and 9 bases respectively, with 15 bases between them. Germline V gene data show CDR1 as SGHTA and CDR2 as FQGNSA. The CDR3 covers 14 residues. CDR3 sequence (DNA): TGTGCCAGCAGCTTCTCCGGGAGTATTGGTGAGCAGTTCTTC. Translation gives CASSFSGSIGEQFF.

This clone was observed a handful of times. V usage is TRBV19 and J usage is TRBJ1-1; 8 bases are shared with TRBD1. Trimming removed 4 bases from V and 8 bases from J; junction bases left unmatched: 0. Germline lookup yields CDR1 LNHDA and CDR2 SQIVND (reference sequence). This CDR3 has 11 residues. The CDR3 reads CASSRDREAFF. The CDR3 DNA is TGTGCCAGTAGTAGGGACAGGGAAGCTTTCTTT. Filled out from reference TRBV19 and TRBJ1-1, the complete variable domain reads DGGITQSPKYLFRKEGQNVTLSCEQNLNHDAMYWYRQDPGQGLRLIYYSQIVNDFQKGDIAEGYSVSREKKESFPLTVTSAQKNPTAFYLCASSRDREAFFGQGTRLTVV.

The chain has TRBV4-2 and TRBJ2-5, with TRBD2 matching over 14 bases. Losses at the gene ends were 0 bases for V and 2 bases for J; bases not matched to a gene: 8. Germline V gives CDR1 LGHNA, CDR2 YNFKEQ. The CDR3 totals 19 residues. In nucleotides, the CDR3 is TGTGCCAGCAGCCAAGATGGTAGAGGACTAGCGGGGGGTCAAGAGACCCAGTACTTC. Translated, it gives CASSQDGRGLAGGQETQYF.

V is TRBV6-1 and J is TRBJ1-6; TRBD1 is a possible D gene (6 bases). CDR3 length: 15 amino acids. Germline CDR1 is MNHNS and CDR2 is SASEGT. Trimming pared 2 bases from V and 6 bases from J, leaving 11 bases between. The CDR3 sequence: CASSEQGLSNSPLHF. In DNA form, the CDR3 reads TGTGCCAGCAGTGAACAGGGGTTGTCTAATTCACCCCTCCACTTT.